This T cell receptor beta chain originates from a study of cytomegalovirus exposure and HLA in healthy donors. Study background: HLA-typed donors were the source of about 90 million unique TCRs held in an early data release. Genotyping showed around 81% of roughly 400 donors falling in the Caucasian-associated ancestry cluster. Study outcomes and limitations: Most observed TCR sequences were rare, whereas some public TCRs were detected in many donors.

The PCR had 60 Vbeta and 13 Jbeta primers. Produced via immunoSEQ multiplex PCR; TCRdb's table is partial and in-frame only. This table holds 75,000 to 95,000 clones. As to this clone: Its antigen is as yet unknown.

The source of this sequence is a woman in her sixties or seventies in good health and CMV-seronegative. The sequenced sample was PBMCs.

The CDR3 DNA reads as TGTGCCAGCAAGACGACAGGACCCATTGAAAAACTGTTTTTT. This codes for CASKTTGPIEKLFF. The chain has TRBV6-5 and TRBJ1-4; perhaps TRBD1 as D (6 bases). The germline V and J ends were trimmed by 7 bases and 7 bases, with 16 bases remaining between them. CDR3 length equals 14 residues. CDR1 MNHEY and CDR2 SVGAGI come from the germline V gene.